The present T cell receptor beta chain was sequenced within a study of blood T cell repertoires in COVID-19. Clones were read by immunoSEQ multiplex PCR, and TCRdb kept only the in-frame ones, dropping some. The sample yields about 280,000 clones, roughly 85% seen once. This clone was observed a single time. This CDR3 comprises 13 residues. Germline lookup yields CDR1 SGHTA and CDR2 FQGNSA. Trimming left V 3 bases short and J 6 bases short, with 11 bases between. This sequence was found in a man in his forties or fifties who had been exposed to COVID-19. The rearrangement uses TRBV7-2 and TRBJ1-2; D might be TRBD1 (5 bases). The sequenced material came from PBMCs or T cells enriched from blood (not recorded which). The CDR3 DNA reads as TGTGCCAGCAGCTTTACCGGGACTGATGGCTACACCTTC. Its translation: CASSFTGTDGYTF.